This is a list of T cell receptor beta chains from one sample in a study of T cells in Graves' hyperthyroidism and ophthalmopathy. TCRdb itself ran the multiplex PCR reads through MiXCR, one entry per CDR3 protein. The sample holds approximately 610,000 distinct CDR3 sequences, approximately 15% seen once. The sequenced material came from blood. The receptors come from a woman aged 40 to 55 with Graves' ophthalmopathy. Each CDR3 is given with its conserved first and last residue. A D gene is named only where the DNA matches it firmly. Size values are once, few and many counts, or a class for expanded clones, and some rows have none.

CDR3 DNA: TGTGCCAGTAGTAGCGGGACAGTTGATGAAGCTTTCTTT
CDR3 protein: CASSSGTVDEAFF
CDR3 length: 13
V gene: TRBV19
J gene: TRBJ1-1
D gene: TRBD1
clone size: many

CDR3 DNA: TGTGCCAGCAGTAGTGTCATGGCACAGGGTGGCACGGAGACCCAGTACTTC
CDR3 protein: CASSSVMAQGGTETQYF
CDR3 length: 17
V gene: TRBV27
J gene: TRBJ2-5
D gene: .
clone size: .

CDR3 DNA: TGCGCCAGCAGCTTGGGAGGGAGCACTGAAGCTTCCTTT
CDR3 protein: CASSLGGSTEASF
CDR3 length: 13
V gene: TRBV5-1
J gene: TRBJ1-1
D gene: .
clone size: many

CDR3 DNA: TGTGCCAGCAGTGAAGAAGGGTCAGGCCAGAAGGGGTCCTACGAGCAGTACTTC
CDR3 protein: CASSEEGSGQKGSYEQYF
CDR3 length: 18
V gene: TRBV6-1
J gene: TRBJ2-7
D gene: .
clone size: many

CDR3 DNA: TGTGCCAGCAGCTTACCCGGGACTAGCTACGCCGGGGAGCTGTTTTTT
CDR3 protein: CASSLPGTSYAGELFF
CDR3 length: 16
V gene: TRBV11-2
J gene: TRBJ2-2
D gene: TRBD2
clone size: .

CDR3 DNA: TGTGCCAGCAGCTTCCTACAGGGGCTTAGCTCCTACGAGCAGTACTTC
CDR3 protein: CASSFLQGLSSYEQYF
CDR3 length: 16
V gene: TRBV11-2
J gene: TRBJ2-7
D gene: TRBD1
clone size: .

CDR3 DNA: TGCGCCAGCAGCTTGGAGACAGGGTTGGGGACTGAAGCTTTCTTT
CDR3 protein: CASSLETGLGTEAFF
CDR3 length: 15
V gene: TRBV5-1
J gene: TRBJ1-1
D gene: TRBD1
clone size: .

CDR3 DNA: TGTGCCAGCAGTCCACTCCGGGACAGACCGTACACCATATATTTT
CDR3 protein: CASSPLRDRPYTIYF
CDR3 length: 15
V gene: TRBV12-3/TRBV12-4
J gene: TRBJ1-3
D gene: TRBD1
clone size: many

CDR3 DNA: TGCAGCGTCCCAAGGGACGGTATCACCGGGGAGCTGTTTTTT
CDR3 protein: CSVPRDGITGELFF
CDR3 length: 14
V gene: TRBV29-1
J gene: TRBJ2-2
D gene: .
clone size: few

CDR3 DNA: TGTGCCAGCAGCTTAGAGACGGCCGGGGAGCTGTTTTTT
CDR3 protein: CASSLETAGELFF
CDR3 length: 13
V gene: TRBV7-6
J gene: TRBJ2-2
D gene: .
clone size: many

CDR3 DNA: TGTGCCAGCAGTTTAGCAGGGACAGCCTTGAACACTGAAGCTTTCTTT
CDR3 protein: CASSLAGTALNTEAFF
CDR3 length: 16
V gene: TRBV12-3/TRBV12-4
J gene: TRBJ1-1
D gene: TRBD1
clone size: many

CDR3 DNA: TGTGCCAGCAGTGCTACTAGATGGGAGACCCAGTACTTC
CDR3 protein: CASSATRWETQYF
CDR3 length: 13
V gene: TRBV6-2/TRBV6-3
J gene: TRBJ2-5
D gene: .
clone size: many

CDR3 DNA: TGTGCCAGCAGTTCGGACGGGCTTATATATTTT
CDR3 protein: CASSSDGLIYF
CDR3 length: 11
V gene: TRBV12-3/TRBV12-4
J gene: TRBJ1-3
D gene: .
clone size: many

CDR3 DNA: TGTGCCTGGAGTCACAGGGGAGAGACCCAGTACTTC
CDR3 protein: CAWSHRGETQYF
CDR3 length: 12
V gene: TRBV30
J gene: TRBJ2-5
D gene: TRBD1
clone size: .

CDR3 DNA: TGTGCCAGCAGCTTCGGCGGTCGGGGGAGACCCCTCTTC
CDR3 protein: CASSFGGRGRPLF
CDR3 length: 13
V gene: TRBV7-2
J gene: TRBJ2-1
D gene: .
clone size: .

CDR3 DNA: TGTGCCAGCAGCTACACCGGGACGGGTGCTTACGAGCAGTACTTC
CDR3 protein: CASSYTGTGAYEQYF
CDR3 length: 15
V gene: TRBV7-2
J gene: TRBJ2-7
D gene: .
clone size: many

CDR3 DNA: TGCAGCGTTGATGGGGTTCCGACAGGTACCAACACCGGGGAGCTGTTTTTT
CDR3 protein: CSVDGVPTGTNTGELFF
CDR3 length: 17
V gene: TRBV29-1
J gene: TRBJ2-2
D gene: .
clone size: many

CDR3 DNA: TGTGCCAGCAGTTTAGTGGCGGTGAACACTGAAGCTTTCTTT
CDR3 protein: CASSLVAVNTEAFF
CDR3 length: 14
V gene: TRBV28
J gene: TRBJ1-1
D gene: .
clone size: many

CDR3 DNA: TGTGCCAGCAGAGGCAGGACCAACACTGAAGCTTTCTTT
CDR3 protein: CASRGRTNTEAFF
CDR3 length: 13
V gene: TRBV6-2/TRBV6-3
J gene: TRBJ1-1
D gene: .
clone size: many

CDR3 DNA: TGCACAACCGGGACACCGAGCTACAATGAGCAGTTCTTC
CDR3 protein: CTTGTPSYNEQFF
CDR3 length: 13
V gene: TRBV20-1
J gene: TRBJ2-1
D gene: .
clone size: .

CDR3 DNA: TGTGCCAGCAGCGACCGGGGACTTCCCCAGGACACCGGGGAGCTGTTTTTT
CDR3 protein: CASSDRGLPQDTGELFF
CDR3 length: 17
V gene: TRBV5-6
J gene: TRBJ2-2
D gene: .
clone size: .

CDR3 DNA: TGTGCCAGCAGCGTCGGGGAGGCGAACGAGCAGTACTTC
CDR3 protein: CASSVGEANEQYF
CDR3 length: 13
V gene: TRBV13
J gene: TRBJ2-7
D gene: .
clone size: .

CDR3 DNA: TGTGCCAGCAGCGTGGCCCCTGGAAACACCATATATTTT
CDR3 protein: CASSVAPGNTIYF
CDR3 length: 13
V gene: TRBV9
J gene: TRBJ1-3
D gene: .
clone size: many

CDR3 DNA: TGTGCCAGCAGCTCCCCACTGAGCTCCTACGAGCAGTACTTC
CDR3 protein: CASSSPLSSYEQYF
CDR3 length: 14
V gene: TRBV7-9
J gene: TRBJ2-7
D gene: .
clone size: many

CDR3 DNA: TGTGCCAGCAGTTACAAGGGCTCCTACGAGCAGTACTTC
CDR3 protein: CASSYKGSYEQYF
CDR3 length: 13
V gene: TRBV6-5
J gene: TRBJ2-7
D gene: .
clone size: many

CDR3 DNA: TGTGCCACCAGACGGGACAGGGGGGCCTACGAGCAGTACTTC
CDR3 protein: CATRRDRGAYEQYF
CDR3 length: 14
V gene: TRBV15
J gene: TRBJ2-7
D gene: TRBD1
clone size: many